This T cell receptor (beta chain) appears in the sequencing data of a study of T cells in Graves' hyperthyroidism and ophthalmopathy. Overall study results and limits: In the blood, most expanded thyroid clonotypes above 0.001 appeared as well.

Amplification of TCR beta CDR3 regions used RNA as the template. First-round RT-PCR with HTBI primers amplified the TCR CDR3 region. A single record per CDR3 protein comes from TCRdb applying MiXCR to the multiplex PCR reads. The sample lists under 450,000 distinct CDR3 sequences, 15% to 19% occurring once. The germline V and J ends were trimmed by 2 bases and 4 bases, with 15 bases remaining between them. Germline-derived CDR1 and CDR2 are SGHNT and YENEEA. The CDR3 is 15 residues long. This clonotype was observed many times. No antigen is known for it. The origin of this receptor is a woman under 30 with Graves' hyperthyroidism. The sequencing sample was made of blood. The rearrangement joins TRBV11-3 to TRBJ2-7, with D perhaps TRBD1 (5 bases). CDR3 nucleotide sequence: TGTGCCAGCAGCTTAACCCCCGATCCAGGGTACGAGCAGTACTTC. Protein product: CASSLTPDPGYEQYF.